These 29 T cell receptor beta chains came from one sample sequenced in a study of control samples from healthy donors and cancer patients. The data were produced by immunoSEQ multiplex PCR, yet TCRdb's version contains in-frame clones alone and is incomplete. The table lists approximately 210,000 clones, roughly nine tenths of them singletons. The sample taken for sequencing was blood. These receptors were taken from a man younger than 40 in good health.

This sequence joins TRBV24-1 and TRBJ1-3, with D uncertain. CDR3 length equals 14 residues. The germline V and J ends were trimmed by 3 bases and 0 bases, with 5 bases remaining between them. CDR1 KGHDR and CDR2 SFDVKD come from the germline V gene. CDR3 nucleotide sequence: TGTGCCACCAGTGATGGTAGCTCTGGAAACACCATATATTTT. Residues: CATSDGSSGNTIYF.

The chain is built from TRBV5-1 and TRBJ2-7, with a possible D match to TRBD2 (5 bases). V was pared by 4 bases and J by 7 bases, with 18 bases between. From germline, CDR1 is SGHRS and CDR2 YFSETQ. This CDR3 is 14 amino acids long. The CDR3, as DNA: TGCGCCAGCAGCCCCGCCCTCCGGGAAGCAGAGCAGTACTTC. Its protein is CASSPALREAEQYF.

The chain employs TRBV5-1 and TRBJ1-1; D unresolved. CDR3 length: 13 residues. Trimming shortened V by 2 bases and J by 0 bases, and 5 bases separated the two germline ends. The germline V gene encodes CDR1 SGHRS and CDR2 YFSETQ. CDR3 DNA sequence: TGCGCCAGCAGCTTCGGCATGAACACTGAAGCTTTCTTT. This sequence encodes CASSFGMNTEAFF.

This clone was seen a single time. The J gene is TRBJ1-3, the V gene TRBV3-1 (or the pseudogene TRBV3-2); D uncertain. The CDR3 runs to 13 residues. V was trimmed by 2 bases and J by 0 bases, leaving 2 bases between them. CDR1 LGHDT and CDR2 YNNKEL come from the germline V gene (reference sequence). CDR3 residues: CASSQHSGNTIYF. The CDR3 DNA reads TGTGCCAGCAGCCAACACTCTGGAAACACCATATATTTT.

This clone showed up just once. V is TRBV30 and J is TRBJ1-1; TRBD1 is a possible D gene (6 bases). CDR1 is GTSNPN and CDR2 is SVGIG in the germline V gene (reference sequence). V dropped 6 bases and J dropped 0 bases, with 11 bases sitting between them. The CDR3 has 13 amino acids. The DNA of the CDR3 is TGTGCCTGCACGGACAGCTTGAACACTGAAGCTTTCTTT. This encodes CACTDSLNTEAFF.

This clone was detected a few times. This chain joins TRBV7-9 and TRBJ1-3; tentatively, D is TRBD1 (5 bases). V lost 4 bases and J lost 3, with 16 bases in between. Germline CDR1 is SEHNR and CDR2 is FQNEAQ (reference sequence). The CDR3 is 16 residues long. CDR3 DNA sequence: TGTGCCAGCAGCTACGACGTTCTCGGGGGTGGAAACACCATATATTTT. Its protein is CASSYDVLGGGNTIYF.

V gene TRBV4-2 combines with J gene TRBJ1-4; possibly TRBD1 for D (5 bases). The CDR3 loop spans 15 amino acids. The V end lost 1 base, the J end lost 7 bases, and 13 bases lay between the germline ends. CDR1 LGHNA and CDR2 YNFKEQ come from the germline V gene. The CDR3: CASSQALRGGEKLFF. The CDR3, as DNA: TGTGCCAGCAGCCAAGCTCTCCGTGGGGGTGAAAAACTGTTTTTT.

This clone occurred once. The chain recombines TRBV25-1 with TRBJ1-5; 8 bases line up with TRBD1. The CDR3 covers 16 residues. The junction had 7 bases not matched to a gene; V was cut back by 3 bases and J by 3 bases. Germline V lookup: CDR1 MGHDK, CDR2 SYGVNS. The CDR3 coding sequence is TGTGCCAGCAGTGAGGGCGGACAGGGATTCAATCAGCCCCAGCATTTT. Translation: CASSEGGQGFNQPQHF.

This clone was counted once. CDR3 nucleotides: TGTGCCAGCAGCTTAGGCACACACCTTATTTTGTCAGGGGAGACCCAGTACTTC. This encodes CASSLGTHLILSGETQYF. The rearrangement links TRBV7-9 to TRBJ2-5, with D possibly TRBD1 on 5 matching bases. Germline values: CDR1 SEHNR, CDR2 FQNEAQ (reference sequence). This CDR3 is 18 amino acids long. V was pared by 1 base and J by 5 bases, with 23 bases between.

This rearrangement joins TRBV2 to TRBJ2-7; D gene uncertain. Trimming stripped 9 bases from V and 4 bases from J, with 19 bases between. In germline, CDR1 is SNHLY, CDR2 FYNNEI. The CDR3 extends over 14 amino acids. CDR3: CASTPDGWGYEQYF. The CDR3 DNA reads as TGTGCCAGTACTCCCGACGGTTGGGGTTACGAGCAGTACTTC.

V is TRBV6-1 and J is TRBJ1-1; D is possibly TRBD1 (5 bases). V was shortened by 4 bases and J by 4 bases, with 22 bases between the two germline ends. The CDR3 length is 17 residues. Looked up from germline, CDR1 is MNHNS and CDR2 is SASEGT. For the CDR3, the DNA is TGTGCCAGCAGTGGAAAAGGAGGGGCACATGGGACCACTGAAGCTTTCTTT. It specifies CASSGKGGAHGTTEAFF.

The CDR3 region has the DNA TGTGCCATCGCGCGACAGGGGGAAACTGAAGCTTTCTTT. This encodes CAIARQGETEAFF. The chain has TRBV19 and TRBJ1-1, with TRBD1 matching over 9 bases. Looked up from germline, CDR1 is LNHDA and CDR2 is SQIVND (reference sequence). This CDR3 is built from 13 residues. The J segment lost 5 bases and the V segment lost 10 bases, leaving 8 bases of the junction unmatched.

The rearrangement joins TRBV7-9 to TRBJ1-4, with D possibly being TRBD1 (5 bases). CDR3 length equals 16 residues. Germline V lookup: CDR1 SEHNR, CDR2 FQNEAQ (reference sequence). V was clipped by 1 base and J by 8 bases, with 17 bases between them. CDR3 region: CASSLGASGAGEKLFF. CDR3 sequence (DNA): TGTGCCAGCAGCTTAGGGGCGAGCGGGGCTGGAGAAAAACTGTTTTTT.

The chain's CDR3 is CASSPGLGSREQFF. The CDR3, as DNA: TGTGCCAGCTCACCGGGACTAGGGTCCCGGGAGCAGTTCTTC. The chain links TRBV18 to TRBJ2-1; 8 bases fit TRBD2. Trimming at V came to 3 bases and at J to 10 bases, leaving 8 bases not matched to a gene. The CDR3 sequence is 14 residues long. CDR1 is KGHSH and CDR2 is LQKENI in the germline V gene. The complete variable domain, with remaining parts taken from reference TRBV18 and TRBJ2-1, reads NAGVMQNPRHLVRRRGQEARLRCSPMKGHSHVYWYRQLPEEGLKFMVYLQKENIIDESGMPKERFSAEFPKEGPSILRIQQVVRGDSAAYFCASSPGLGSREQFFGPGTRLTVL.

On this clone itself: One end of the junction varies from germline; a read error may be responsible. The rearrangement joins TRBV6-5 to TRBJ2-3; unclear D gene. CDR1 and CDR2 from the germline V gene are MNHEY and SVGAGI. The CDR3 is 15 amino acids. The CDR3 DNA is TGTGCCAGCAGTAACTCGCACTCTAGCACAGATACGCAGTATTTT. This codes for CASSNSHSSTDTQYF.

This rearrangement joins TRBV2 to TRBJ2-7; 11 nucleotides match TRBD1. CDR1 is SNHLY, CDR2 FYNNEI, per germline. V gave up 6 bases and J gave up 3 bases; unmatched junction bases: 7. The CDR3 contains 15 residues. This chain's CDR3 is CASRGSGTGGYEQYF. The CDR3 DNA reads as TGTGCCAGCAGGGGGTCCGGGACAGGGGGCTACGAGCAGTACTTC.

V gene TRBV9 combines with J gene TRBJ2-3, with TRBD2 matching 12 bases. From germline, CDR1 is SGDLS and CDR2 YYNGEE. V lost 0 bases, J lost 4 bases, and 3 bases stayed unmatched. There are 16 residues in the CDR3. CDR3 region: CASSVATSGGADTQYF. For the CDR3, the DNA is TGTGCCAGCAGCGTAGCGACTAGCGGGGGCGCAGATACGCAGTATTTT.

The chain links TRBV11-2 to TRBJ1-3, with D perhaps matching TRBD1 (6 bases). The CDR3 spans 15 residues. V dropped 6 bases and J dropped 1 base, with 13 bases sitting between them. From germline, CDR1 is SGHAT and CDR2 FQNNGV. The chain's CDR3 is CASSSQGNSGNTIYF. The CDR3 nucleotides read TGTGCCAGCAGTTCTCAGGGGAATTCTGGAAACACCATATATTTT.

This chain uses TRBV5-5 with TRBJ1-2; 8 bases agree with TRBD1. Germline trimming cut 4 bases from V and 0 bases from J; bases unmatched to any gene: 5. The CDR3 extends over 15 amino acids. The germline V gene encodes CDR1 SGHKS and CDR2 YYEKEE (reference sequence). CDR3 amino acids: CASSATTGANYGYTF. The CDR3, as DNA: TGTGCCAGCAGCGCCACGACAGGGGCTAACTATGGCTACACCTTC.

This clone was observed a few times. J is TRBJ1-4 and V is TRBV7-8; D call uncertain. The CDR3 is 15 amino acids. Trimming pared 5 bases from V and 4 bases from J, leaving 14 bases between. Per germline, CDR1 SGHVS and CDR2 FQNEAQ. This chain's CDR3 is CASSIRTPLNEKLFF. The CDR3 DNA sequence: TGTGCCAGCAGCATAAGGACGCCCCTTAATGAAAAACTGTTTTTT.

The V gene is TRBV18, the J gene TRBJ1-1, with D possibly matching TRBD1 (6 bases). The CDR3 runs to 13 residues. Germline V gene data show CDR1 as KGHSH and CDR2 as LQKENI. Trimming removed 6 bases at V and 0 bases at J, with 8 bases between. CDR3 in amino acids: CASSTGLNTEAFF. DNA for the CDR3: TGTGCCAGCTCGACAGGACTGAACACTGAAGCTTTCTTT.

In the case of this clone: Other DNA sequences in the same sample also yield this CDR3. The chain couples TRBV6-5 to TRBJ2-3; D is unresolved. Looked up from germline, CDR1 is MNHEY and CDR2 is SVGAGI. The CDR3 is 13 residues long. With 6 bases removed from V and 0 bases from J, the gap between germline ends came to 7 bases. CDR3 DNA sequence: TGTGCCAGCAGGCGTGATAGCACAGATACGCAGTATTTT. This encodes CASRRDSTDTQYF.

The CDR3 coding sequence is TGTGCCACCAGCAGACGGGACAAACTTGGCTTTGGGGCCAACGTCCTGACTTTC. This translates into CATSRRDKLGFGANVLTF. The chain carries TRBV15 and TRBJ2-6, with TRBD1 as a possible D gene (6 bases). From germline, CDR1 is LNHNV and CDR2 YYDKDF (reference sequence). The length of the CDR3 is 18 residues. The germline V and J ends were trimmed by 2 bases and 3 bases, with 17 bases remaining between them. Variable domain in full (rest from reference TRBV15 and TRBJ2-6): DAMVIQNPRYQVTQFGKPVTLSCSQTLNHNVMYWYQQKSSQAPKLLFHYYDKDFNNEADTPDNFQSRRPNTSFCFLDIRSPGLGDTAMYLCATSRRDKLGFGANVLTFGAGSRLTVL.

The CDR3 sequence: CASSPSLREQYF. The CDR3 nucleotides are TGTGCCAGCAGCCCCTCCTTGAGGGAGCAGTACTTC. V and J are TRBV3-1 (or the pseudogene TRBV3-2) and TRBJ2-7; no reliable D call. The V end lost 4 bases, the J end lost 7 bases, and 11 bases lay between the germline ends. This CDR3 has 12 amino acids. Per germline, CDR1 LGHDT and CDR2 YNNKEL (reference sequence).

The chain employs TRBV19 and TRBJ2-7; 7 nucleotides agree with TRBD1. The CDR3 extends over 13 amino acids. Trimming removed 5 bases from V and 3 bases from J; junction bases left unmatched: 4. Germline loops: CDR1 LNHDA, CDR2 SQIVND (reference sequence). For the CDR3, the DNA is TGTGCCAGTAGTGGGGACAGTTACTACGAGCAGTACTTC. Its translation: CASSGDSYYEQYF.

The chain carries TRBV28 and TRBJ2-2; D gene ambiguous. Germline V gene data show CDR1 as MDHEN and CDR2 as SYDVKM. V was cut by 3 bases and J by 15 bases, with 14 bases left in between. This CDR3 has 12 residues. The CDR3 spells CASSLSRRKVFF. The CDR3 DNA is TGTGCCAGCAGTTTGTCCAGAAGGAAGGTGTTTTTT.

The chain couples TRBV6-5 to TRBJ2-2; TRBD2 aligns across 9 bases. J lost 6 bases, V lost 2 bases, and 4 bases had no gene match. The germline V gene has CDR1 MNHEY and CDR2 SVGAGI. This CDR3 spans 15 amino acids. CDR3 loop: CASSYGGGASGELFF. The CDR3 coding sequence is TGTGCCAGCAGTTACGGCGGGGGGGCCTCCGGGGAGCTGTTTTTT.

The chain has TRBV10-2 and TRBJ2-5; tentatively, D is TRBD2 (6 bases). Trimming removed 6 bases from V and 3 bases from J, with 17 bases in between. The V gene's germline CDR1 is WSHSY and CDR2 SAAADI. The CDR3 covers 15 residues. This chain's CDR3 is CASRPPGAGKETQYF. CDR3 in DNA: TGCGCCAGCAGGCCCCCCGGGGCGGGAAAAGAGACCCAGTACTTC.

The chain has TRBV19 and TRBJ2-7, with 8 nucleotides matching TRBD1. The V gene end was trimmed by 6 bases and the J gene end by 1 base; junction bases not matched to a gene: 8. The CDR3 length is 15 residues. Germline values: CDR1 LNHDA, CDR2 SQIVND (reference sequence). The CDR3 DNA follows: TGTGCCAGTAGCCCCGGGCAGGGGGCTTCCTACGAGCAGTACTTC. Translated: CASSPGQGASYEQYF.